Presented here are 21 T cell receptor beta chains from one specimen sequenced in a study of blood T cell repertoires in COVID-19. The repertoire was sequenced with immunoSEQ multiplex PCR; TCRdb's copy has only in-frame clones and lacks some. The sample consists of about 270,000 clones, more than 85% of them appearing once. Sequencing used PBMCs or T cells enriched from blood (not recorded which). The receptors shown here come from a man aged 35-49 years who had been exposed to COVID-19.

V is TRBV30 and J is TRBJ2-7, with D possibly TRBD1 on 5 matching bases. This CDR3 spans 15 amino acids. CDR1 is GTSNPN, CDR2 SVGIG, per germline (reference sequence). V shed 4 bases and J shed 3 bases, with 19 bases lying between them. The chain's CDR3 is CAWTHPGRVNYEQYF. The CDR3 region has the DNA TGTGCCTGGACCCATCCAGGCAGGGTAAACTACGAGCAGTACTTC.

This clone was recorded only once. The gene calls are TRBV6-2 or TRBV6-3 and TRBJ2-2; 10 bases fit TRBD2. The germline CDR1 and CDR2 sequences are MNHEY and SVGEGT. J gave up 7 bases and V 5 bases, and 16 bases lay outside the gene matches. The CDR3 length is 18 residues. CDR3 protein: CASSKGITGTSAGGELFF. Written as DNA, the CDR3 is TGTGCCAGCAGTAAAGGAATTACTGGGACTAGCGCTGGCGGGGAGCTGTTTTTT.

V and J are TRBV5-6 and TRBJ2-2, with D unclear. CDR1 SGHDT and CDR2 YYEEEE come from the germline V gene. The V gene lost 4 bases and the J gene lost 0 bases, with 13 bases spanning the gap. CDR3 size: 16 residues. The CDR3 coding sequence is TGTGCCAGCAGCGTAACAGCATTCTCGAACACCGGGGAGCTGTTTTTT. Translation gives CASSVTAFSNTGELFF.

The chain uses TRBV28 and TRBJ1-6; TRBD1 aligns across 9 bases. This CDR3 region has 14 residues. Looked up from germline, CDR1 is MDHEN and CDR2 is SYDVKM. Unmatched junction bases numbered 7, after V lost 2 bases and J lost 14 bases. In nucleotides, the CDR3 is TGTGCCAGCAGTTTAGGGGGACAGGGTATGACCCTCCACTTT. Translation gives CASSLGGQGMTLHF.

This clone has only one observation. J is TRBJ2-7 and V is TRBV5-6; D might be TRBD2 (6 bases). Per the germline V gene, CDR1 is SGHDT and CDR2 is YYEEEE. This CDR3 has 13 residues. Trimming cost V 4 bases and J 2 bases, with 10 bases left between them. As DNA, the CDR3 is TGTGCCAGCAGCCGGGAGTTTCCCTACGAGCAGTACTTC. Encoded protein: CASSREFPYEQYF.

This chain joins TRBV4-1 and TRBJ2-7, with TRBD1 identical over 10 bases. The CDR3 sequence is 15 residues long. V was pared by 0 bases and J by 3 bases, with 2 bases of the junction left unmatched. Germline lookup yields CDR1 MGHRA and CDR2 YSYEKL. The CDR3: CASSQEDRGVYEQYF. CDR3 in DNA: TGCGCCAGCAGCCAAGAGGACAGGGGGGTCTACGAGCAGTACTTC.

The chain combines TRBV5-6 with TRBJ1-5, with 8 bases aligning to TRBD1. The CDR3 contains 14 residues. Germline-derived CDR1 and CDR2 are SGHDT and YYEEEE. With 2 bases clipped from V and 6 bases from J, the junction kept 4 bases outside the gene matches. DNA for the CDR3: TGTGCCAGCAGCTTATCAGGGGGCGGTCAGCCCCAGCATTTT. It is translated as CASSLSGGGQPQHF.

The CDR3 sequence: CASSQDNTGSNYGYTF. The CDR3 DNA reads TGCGCCAGCAGCCAAGATAATACAGGCTCTAACTATGGCTACACCTTC. The V gene is TRBV4-3, the J gene TRBJ1-2, with TRBD1 as a possible D gene (5 bases). V lost 0 bases and J lost 0, with 11 bases in between. Germline CDR1 is LGHNA and CDR2 is YSLEER. The CDR3 covers 16 residues.

This clone has a single count. The V call is TRBV9, the J call TRBJ1-5, with D possibly TRBD1 on 6 matching bases. This CDR3 region has 15 residues. Trimming cost V 0 bases and J 6 bases, with 13 bases left between them. Germline V gene sequence: CDR1 SGDLS, CDR2 YYNGEE. CDR3 loop: CASSVDGGAGQPQHF. The CDR3 nucleotides are TGTGCCAGCAGCGTAGATGGGGGCGCGGGTCAGCCCCAGCATTTT.

In this sample, this clone turned up a few times. The rearrangement links TRBV10-2 to TRBJ2-7; D possibly corresponds to TRBD1 (6 bases). The V end was cut by 3 bases, the J end by 4 bases, with 13 bases between. The CDR3 runs to 14 residues. Germline values: CDR1 WSHSY, CDR2 SAAADI. The CDR3 here is CASSDLGQMYEQYF. The CDR3, as DNA: TGCGCCAGCAGTGACCTGGGACAAATGTACGAGCAGTACTTC.

This rearrangement joins TRBV5-1 to TRBJ1-5, with D perhaps matching TRBD1 (5 bases). Per germline, CDR1 SGHRS and CDR2 YFSETQ. V was pared by 4 bases and J by 9 bases, with 17 bases between. CDR3 length: 14 amino acids. DNA for the CDR3: TGCGCCAGCAGCCTCCAAGGGACTGGAGGGCCCCAGCATTTT. Translated: CASSLQGTGGPQHF.

J is TRBJ2-1 and V is TRBV5-4, with TRBD2 matching 8 bases. Germline CDR1 is SGHNT and CDR2 is YYREEE (reference sequence). V was clipped by 4 bases and J by 7 bases; unmatched bases: 13. The CDR3 loop spans 16 amino acids. This chain's CDR3 is CASSKNLAGLGNEQFF. CDR3 sequence (DNA): TGTGCCAGCAGCAAAAATCTAGCGGGTCTTGGGAATGAGCAGTTCTTC.

The chain employs TRBV5-1 and TRBJ1-4; D possibly corresponds to TRBD1 (6 bases). With 4 bases removed from V and 6 bases from J, the gap between germline ends came to 13 bases. The CDR3 loop spans 14 amino acids. Germline V gene lookup returns CDR1 SGHRS and CDR2 YFSETQ. CDR3 residues: CASSQQGVDEKLFF. The CDR3 DNA reads as TGCGCCAGCAGCCAACAGGGCGTTGATGAAAAACTGTTTTTT.

V is TRBV12-5 and J is TRBJ1-1; no definite D call. The CDR3 loop spans 16 amino acids. Trimming took off 1 base at V and 0 bases at J, with 12 bases between the two ends. Germline assignment: CDR1 LGHNT and CDR2 FRNRAP. CDR3 sequence (DNA): TGTGCTAGTGGTTTGGGTACCGCGGGGATGAACACTGAAGCTTTCTTT. Its protein product is CASGLGTAGMNTEAFF.

This sequence joins TRBV4-2 and TRBJ2-5; the match to TRBD2 covers 10 bases. CDR1 LGHNA and CDR2 YNFKEQ come from the germline V gene. The CDR3 is 15 amino acids. Unmatched junction bases numbered 3, after V lost 0 bases and J lost 5 bases. The CDR3 region is CASSQEGLARETQYF. In nucleotides, the CDR3 is TGTGCCAGCAGCCAAGAGGGACTAGCGAGGGAGACCCAGTACTTC.

The chain links TRBV4-2 to TRBJ1-4; maybe TRBD1 (5 bases). The germline V gene has CDR1 LGHNA and CDR2 YNFKEQ. The CDR3 totals 15 residues. Trimming left V 7 bases short and J 8 bases short, with 20 bases between. The CDR3 DNA follows: TGTGCCAGCACCTACCAAGCCCAGGGAGGGGAAAAACTGTTTTTT. It codes for CASTYQAQGGEKLFF.

The chain has TRBV9 and TRBJ2-1; D call uncertain. V was pared by 2 bases and J by 4 bases, with 7 bases between. CDR3 length: 13 amino acids. The germline CDR1 and CDR2 sequences are SGDLS and YYNGEE. The DNA of the CDR3 is TGTGCCAGCAGCGTCTACAGTTACAATGAGCAGTTCTTC. Protein product: CASSVYSYNEQFF.

The V call is TRBV27, the J call TRBJ2-5, with a tentative D call TRBD1 (5 bases). Trimming shortened V by 5 bases and J by 5 bases, and 18 bases separated the two germline ends. In germline, CDR1 is MNHEY, CDR2 SMNVEV (reference sequence). CDR3 length: 15 residues. CDR3 region: CASSRRTWAGETQYF. CDR3 in DNA: TGTGCCAGCAGTAGAAGGACATGGGCCGGGGAGACCCAGTACTTC.

The V call is TRBV19, the J call TRBJ1-1, with D possibly TRBD1 on 5 matching bases. CDR1 and CDR2 from the germline V gene are LNHDA and SQIVND (reference sequence). This CDR3 has 13 residues. Trimming removed 6 bases at V and 0 bases at J, with 8 bases between. The DNA of the CDR3 is TGTGCCAGTAGCCCAGGGTTGAACACTGAAGCTTTCTTT. As protein: CASSPGLNTEAFF.

V and J are TRBV7-3 and TRBJ2-1, with TRBD2 identical over 7 bases. In germline, CDR1 is SGHTA, CDR2 FQGTGA. After removal of 2 bases from V and 3 bases from J, the junction contained 4 bases not matched to a gene. The CDR3 contains 15 residues. This CDR3 reads CASSLGGSVYNEQFF. In nucleotides, the CDR3 is TGTGCCAGCAGCTTAGGCGGGAGTGTCTACAATGAGCAGTTCTTC.

In its sample, this clone was seen a few times. This chain joins TRBV5-4 and TRBJ2-2, with 7 bases lining up with TRBD1. The CDR3 has 17 residues. CDR1 and CDR2 (germline): SGHNT, YYREEE (reference sequence). With 4 bases clipped from V and 2 bases from J, the junction kept 11 bases outside the gene matches. The CDR3 loop is CASSGSPGQTNTGELFF. The CDR3 coding sequence is TGTGCCAGCAGCGGCTCACCGGGACAGACAAACACCGGGGAGCTGTTTTTT.